A selection of T cell receptor beta chains follows, all from one sample in a study of blood T cell repertoires in COVID-19. Repertoires were generated with immunoSEQ multiplex PCR, while TCRdb's copy carries only in-frame clones and drops some. Among tens of thousands of clones listed, 80% to 85% were seen once. Sequencing was done on a sample of peripheral blood. Every receptor here comes from a young man with COVID-19, enrolled during active disease. CDR3s include the opening cysteine and the closing phenylalanine or tryptophan. D genes are given only for firm matches. Part of the rows lack a size; the others show once, few, many or a class for expanded clones.

abundance: -; d_gene: -; len: 14; j_gene: TRBJ1-1; v_gene: TRBV5-4; CDR3nt: TGTGCCAGCAGCTTGGGACAGGTTATCGCTGAAGCTTTCTTT; CDR3aa: CASSLGQVIAEAFF
abundance: few; d_gene: TRBD1; len: 13; j_gene: TRBJ2-3; v_gene: TRBV5-4; CDR3nt: TGTGCCAGCGGGACAGGAGGCACAGATACGCAGTATTTT; CDR3aa: CASGTGGTDTQYF
abundance: once; d_gene: TRBD1; len: 15; j_gene: TRBJ1-1; v_gene: TRBV30; CDR3nt: TGTGCCTGGAGTGTAGGGATAGGGGGCAATGAGGAAGCTTTCTTT; CDR3aa: CAWSVGIGGNEEAFF
abundance: -; d_gene: -; len: 16; j_gene: TRBJ2-1; v_gene: TRBV7-9; CDR3nt: TGTGCCAGCAGCGTCCAAGCCTCCTACTCCTACAATGAGCAGTTCTTC; CDR3aa: CASSVQASYSYNEQFF
abundance: -; d_gene: -; len: 18; j_gene: TRBJ2-1; v_gene: TRBV28; CDR3nt: TGTGCCAGCAGTTTACCCGGACAGAGTCGGTCGGATTACAATGAGCAGTTCTTC; CDR3aa: CASSLPGQSRSDYNEQFF
abundance: once; d_gene: TRBD1; len: 14; j_gene: TRBJ1-4; v_gene: TRBV5-6; CDR3nt: TGTGCCAGCAGCTTGGGACAGGGGGCTGAAAAACTGTTTTTT; CDR3aa: CASSLGQGAEKLFF
abundance: -; d_gene: -; len: 14; j_gene: TRBJ2-2; v_gene: TRBV7-6; CDR3nt: TGTGCCAGCAGCCTCGGACAGAACACCGGGGAGCTGTTTTTT; CDR3aa: CASSLGQNTGELFF
abundance: -; d_gene: -; len: 15; j_gene: TRBJ2-7; v_gene: TRBV4-1; CDR3nt: TGCGCCAGCAGCCAAGGGTCAGGGTCGGTCTACGAGCAGTACTTC; CDR3aa: CASSQGSGSVYEQYF
abundance: -; d_gene: -; len: 15; j_gene: TRBJ1-5; v_gene: TRBV6-2/TRBV6-3; CDR3nt: TGTGCCAGCAGTGCCGGCAGGGGAATAAATCAGCCCCAGCATTTT; CDR3aa: CASSAGRGINQPQHF
abundance: -; d_gene: -; len: 12; j_gene: TRBJ1-2; v_gene: TRBV9; CDR3nt: TGTGCCAGCAGCGTAGGGGGCGTAGGCTACACCTTC; CDR3aa: CASSVGGVGYTF
abundance: once; d_gene: -; len: 13; j_gene: TRBJ1-2; v_gene: TRBV6-5; CDR3nt: TGTGCCAGCAGGGCGGCGGGATTCTATGGCTACACCTTC; CDR3aa: CASRAAGFYGYTF
abundance: -; d_gene: -; len: 13; j_gene: TRBJ2-7; v_gene: TRBV19; CDR3nt: TGTGCCAGTAGTATAGCGGGATTTGTCGAGCAGTACTTC; CDR3aa: CASSIAGFVEQYF
abundance: few; d_gene: -; len: 16; j_gene: TRBJ2-3; v_gene: TRBV27; CDR3nt: TGTGCCAGCAGTCAAGGCCTGACTCCATACACAGATACGCAGTATTTT; CDR3aa: CASSQGLTPYTDTQYF
abundance: -; d_gene: -; len: 14; j_gene: TRBJ1-4; v_gene: TRBV9; CDR3nt: TGTGCCAGCAGCCCACCCCCCGGGGGGGAAAAACTGTTTTTT; CDR3aa: CASSPPPGGEKLFF
abundance: few; d_gene: -; len: 14; j_gene: TRBJ1-2; v_gene: TRBV27; CDR3nt: TGTGCCAGCAGTTTGAAAGGGGTCGTCGGTGGCTACACCTTC; CDR3aa: CASSLKGVVGGYTF
abundance: many; d_gene: TRBD1; len: 15; j_gene: TRBJ1-6; v_gene: TRBV5-5; CDR3nt: TGTGCCAGCAGCTTGGCGGGACAGGGAAATTCACCCCTCCACTTT; CDR3aa: CASSLAGQGNSPLHF
abundance: -; d_gene: TRBD1; len: 15; j_gene: TRBJ1-4; v_gene: TRBV7-9; CDR3nt: TGTGCCAGCAGCAGATCAGGGGGAGTCAATGAAAAACTGTTTTTT; CDR3aa: CASSRSGGVNEKLFF
abundance: -; d_gene: -; len: 14; j_gene: TRBJ1-1; v_gene: TRBV7-2; CDR3nt: TGTGCCAGCAGCCGGGGACACTCGAACACTGAAGCTTTCTTT; CDR3aa: CASSRGHSNTEAFF
abundance: -; d_gene: -; len: 15; j_gene: TRBJ2-3; v_gene: TRBV7-9; CDR3nt: TGTGCCAGCAGCTTAGCGCAGGCAATAGCAGATACGCAGTATTTT; CDR3aa: CASSLAQAIADTQYF
abundance: once; d_gene: -; len: 15; j_gene: TRBJ2-7; v_gene: TRBV30; CDR3nt: TGTGCCTGGAGTAGGGCGGGGATTTTCTCCTACGAGCAGTACTTC; CDR3aa: CAWSRAGIFSYEQYF
abundance: many; d_gene: TRBD2; len: 15; j_gene: TRBJ2-2; v_gene: TRBV6-4; CDR3nt: TGTGCCAGCACCCGACTAGCGGGAGACACCGGGGAGCTGTTTTTT; CDR3aa: CASTRLAGDTGELFF
abundance: -; d_gene: -; len: 15; j_gene: TRBJ2-1; v_gene: TRBV2; CDR3nt: TGTGCCAGCAGTGAATTGGACAACCCCTACAATGAGCAGTTCTTC; CDR3aa: CASSELDNPYNEQFF
abundance: -; d_gene: TRBD2; len: 15; j_gene: TRBJ2-1; v_gene: TRBV7-2; CDR3nt: TGTGCCAGCAGCTCGGGACTAGCGGGTAACAATGAGCAGTTCTTC; CDR3aa: CASSSGLAGNNEQFF
abundance: -; d_gene: TRBD1; len: 16; j_gene: TRBJ1-2; v_gene: TRBV7-8; CDR3nt: TGTGCCAGCAGCTTAGCCGGGACAGGGGGGGACTATGGCTACACCTTC; CDR3aa: CASSLAGTGGDYGYTF
abundance: -; d_gene: -; len: 12; j_gene: TRBJ1-1; v_gene: TRBV11-3; CDR3nt: TGTGCCAGCAGCTTAGCCAGGGATGAAGCTTTCTTT; CDR3aa: CASSLARDEAFF
abundance: -; d_gene: TRBD2; len: 15; j_gene: TRBJ2-5; v_gene: TRBV5-1; CDR3nt: TGCGCCAGCAGCTTGGAACTAGCGGGAGCCGAGACCCAGTACTTC; CDR3aa: CASSLELAGAETQYF
abundance: -; d_gene: -; len: 15; j_gene: TRBJ1-4; v_gene: TRBV5-4; CDR3nt: TGTGCCAGCACTCGGCGCCCCGGGGATAATGAAAAACTGTTTTTT; CDR3aa: CASTRRPGDNEKLFF
abundance: -; d_gene: -; len: 14; j_gene: TRBJ2-7; v_gene: TRBV11-3; CDR3nt: TGTGCCAGCAGGAGGGGGGGCAGCAGCTACGAGCAGTACTTC; CDR3aa: CASRRGGSSYEQYF
abundance: -; d_gene: -; len: 15; j_gene: TRBJ2-3; v_gene: TRBV27; CDR3nt: TGTGCCAGCAGTTTAGAGACGGGGAACTCAGATACGCAGTATTTT; CDR3aa: CASSLETGNSDTQYF
abundance: -; d_gene: -; len: 13; j_gene: TRBJ2-7; v_gene: TRBV7-9; CDR3nt: TGTGCCAGCAGGTCAACAGGGACGTACGAGCAGTACTTC; CDR3aa: CASRSTGTYEQYF
abundance: -; d_gene: -; len: 13; j_gene: TRBJ2-7; v_gene: TRBV10-2; CDR3nt: TGCGCCAGCAGTGAGCTTCCGGTCCCCGAGCAGTACTTC; CDR3aa: CASSELPVPEQYF
abundance: -; d_gene: TRBD1; len: 16; j_gene: TRBJ1-2; v_gene: TRBV5-1; CDR3nt: TGCGCCAGCAGCTTTCGACAGGGCCACGCCCGGTATGGCTACACCTTC; CDR3aa: CASSFRQGHARYGYTF
abundance: -; d_gene: TRBD2; len: 16; j_gene: TRBJ2-1; v_gene: TRBV4-1; CDR3nt: TGCGCCAGCAGCCAAGAAACTAGCGGGGGACCCAATGAGCAGTTCTTC; CDR3aa: CASSQETSGGPNEQFF
abundance: few; d_gene: TRBD1; len: 15; j_gene: TRBJ1-5; v_gene: TRBV2; CDR3nt: TGTGCCAGCAGTGCCACGACAGGGGTCGATCAGCCCCAGCATTTT; CDR3aa: CASSATTGVDQPQHF
abundance: -; d_gene: -; len: 15; j_gene: TRBJ1-2; v_gene: TRBV11-2; CDR3nt: TGTGCCAGCAGCTCCGGGGGGCCCATCGTCTATGGCTACACCTTC; CDR3aa: CASSSGGPIVYGYTF
abundance: -; d_gene: -; len: 14; j_gene: TRBJ2-7; v_gene: TRBV28; CDR3nt: TGTGCCAGCAGTTTAACATCCAGGGCTTACGAGCAGTACTTC; CDR3aa: CASSLTSRAYEQYF
abundance: -; d_gene: TRBD1; len: 15; j_gene: TRBJ1-2; v_gene: TRBV28; CDR3nt: TGTGCCAGCAGGTCCCCGGGACAGGGGGACTATGGCTACACCTTC; CDR3aa: CASRSPGQGDYGYTF
abundance: once; d_gene: TRBD1; len: 15; j_gene: TRBJ1-2; v_gene: TRBV5-6; CDR3nt: TGTGCCAGCAGCACAGGGACAGCGAAGACTGCGGGCTACACCTTT; CDR3aa: CASSTGTAKTAGYTF
abundance: -; d_gene: -; len: 13; j_gene: TRBJ2-7; v_gene: TRBV9; CDR3nt: TGTGCCAGCAGCGTAGTACGGGAGATGCAGCAGTACTTC; CDR3aa: CASSVVREMQQYF
abundance: -; d_gene: TRBD2; len: 18; j_gene: TRBJ2-7; v_gene: TRBV18; CDR3nt: TGTGCCAGCTCACCGGTGGGACTAGCGGGAATCCCCCCATACGAGCAGTACTTC; CDR3aa: CASSPVGLAGIPPYEQYF
abundance: -; d_gene: -; len: 15; j_gene: TRBJ1-2; v_gene: TRBV3-1/TRBV3-2; CDR3nt: TGTGCCAGCAGCCAAGTCGGGGGGATTAACTATGGCTACACCTTC; CDR3aa: CASSQVGGINYGYTF
abundance: -; d_gene: TRBD1; len: 19; j_gene: TRBJ2-2; v_gene: TRBV2; CDR3nt: TGTGCCAGCAGTGAAGCGCCGGACAGGGGAGAAGTGGACACCGGGGAGCTGTTTTTT; CDR3aa: CASSEAPDRGEVDTGELFF